This TCR beta chain was identified during a study of sequential checkpoint blockade in melanoma. Treatment specified: randomized to nivolumab then ipilimumab (arm A) or the reverse (arm B). Libraries were prepared by immunoSEQ multiplex PCR; TCRdb keeps only in-frame clonotypes and omits some of them. Found here are under 20,000 clones, about 83% of them singletons; the top ten hold 36%. The J segment lost 4 bases and the V segment lost 0 bases, leaving 5 bases of the junction unmatched. Germline CDR1 LGHNA, CDR2 YNFKEQ. The CDR3 covers 17 residues. The rearrangement joins TRBV4-2 to TRBJ2-2, with 10 bases identical to TRBD1. The sample was CD8+ T cells sorted from blood (inferred from file names), taken from a patient given nivolumab and ipilimumab in sequence. The sequence derives from a human donor with melanoma. The CDR3 DNA sequence: TGTGCCAGCAGCCAAGATCGACAGGGGGCGGGCACCGGGGAGCTGTTTTTT. Encoded protein: CASSQDRQGAGTGELFF.